This TCR beta chain was identified during a study of molecular identifiers for immune sequencing clone quantification. Across the study: RNA from roughly 21,000 or 96,000 naive CD8 cells was split five ways in replicates, with four sequenced. Study-level findings and limits: Roughly 950,000 naive cells reportedly did not prevent detection of spiked Jurkat TCR RNA from one cell.

To note about this clonotype: Its specificity is unknown. A much bigger clone sits one base away, suggesting this may be a read error.

Bulk libraries came from a prior protocol with listed TCR primers. TCRdb re-called the PCR reads with MiXCR, one entry per CDR3 protein. The profile shows about 640,000 distinct CDR3 sequences, just under 20% of them singletons. This CDR3 has 13 amino acids. Germline CDR1 MNHEY, CDR2 SMNVEV (reference sequence). The authors sorted naive CD8 T cells as CD8+CD4-CCR7+CD45RA+. V gene TRBV27 combines with J gene TRBJ2-1, with D tentatively TRBD1 (6 bases). The material sequenced was naive CD8+ T cells from blood, with Jurkat cell RNA spiked in. Noted subset: FACS-sorted CD8+CD4-CCR7+CD45RA+ naive T cells. The source of this sequence is a human donor in good health. Some libraries in this study had Jurkat cell RNA spiked in. The chain's CDR3 is CAGSFQGSNEQFF. The CDR3 DNA reads as TGTGCCGGCAGTTTTCAGGGGTCCAATGAGCAGTTCTTC.